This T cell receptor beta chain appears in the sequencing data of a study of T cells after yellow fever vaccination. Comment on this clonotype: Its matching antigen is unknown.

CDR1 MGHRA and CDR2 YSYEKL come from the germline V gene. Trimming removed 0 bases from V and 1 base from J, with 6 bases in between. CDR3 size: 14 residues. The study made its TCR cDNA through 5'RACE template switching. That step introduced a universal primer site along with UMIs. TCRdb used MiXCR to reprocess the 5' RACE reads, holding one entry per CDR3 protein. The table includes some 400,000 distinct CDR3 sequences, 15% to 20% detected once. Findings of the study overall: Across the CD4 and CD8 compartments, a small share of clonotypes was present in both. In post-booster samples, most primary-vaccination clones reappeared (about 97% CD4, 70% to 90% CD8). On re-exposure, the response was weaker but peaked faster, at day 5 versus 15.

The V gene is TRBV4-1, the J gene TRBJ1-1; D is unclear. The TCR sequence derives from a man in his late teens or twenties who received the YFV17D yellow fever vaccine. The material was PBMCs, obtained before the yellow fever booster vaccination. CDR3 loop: CASSQDPANTEAFF. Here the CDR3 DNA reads TGCGCCAGCAGCCAAGATCCGGCGAACACTGAAGCTTTCTTT.